A selection of T cell receptor beta chains follows, all from one sample in a study of T cell repertoires in cytomegalovirus infection. TCRdb passed the reads through MiXCR, listing each CDR3 protein once. The sample lists approximately 250,000 distinct CDR3 sequences; under 8.5% were seen once. The specimen was PBMCs. The receptors here all came from a human donor in good health (CMV status not recorded). Some clones in this sample may be carry-over from other donors' samples. CDR3s leave out the opening cysteine and the closing phenylalanine or tryptophan. The D gene is left open where the match is weak.

>TRBV7-2|.|TRBJ1-6
ASSLDGSPLH
>TRBV2|TRBD1|TRBJ2-1
ASEGTGGMAYNEQF
>TRBV7-2|.|TRBJ2-1
ASSLIGIEQF
>TRBV29-1|.|TRBJ1-1
SSTSTGMNTEAF
>TRBV29-1|.|TRBJ2-3
SVSGDTQY
>TRBV7-2|.|TRBJ2-5
ASKRGRDETQY
>TRBV28|TRBD2|TRBJ2-4
ASRGWGGAKNIQY
>TRBV20-1|.|TRBJ2-7
SASRGFQGEQY
>TRBV28|.|TRBJ2-7
ASRRGFYEQY
>TRBV7-9|TRBD1|TRBJ1-3
ASNSGTDSGNTIY